Presented here are 26 T cell receptor beta chains from one specimen sequenced in a study of cytomegalovirus exposure and HLA in healthy donors. With 60 Vbeta and 13 Jbeta primers, the PCR was carried out. Measured with immunoSEQ multiplex PCR; TCRdb has only the in-frame clones, and not every one. The table lists some 85,000 clones, over 60% of them singletons, with under 5.5% in the top ten. Sequenced: PBMCs. These receptors were taken from a woman in her forties in good health and CMV-seropositive.

The rearrangement uses TRBV5-4 and TRBJ1-1; a possible D gene is TRBD1 (5 bases). V lost 0 bases to trimming and J lost 0 bases, with 9 bases between them. Germline-derived CDR1 and CDR2 are SGHNT and YYREEE (reference sequence). The CDR3 covers 15 residues. Written as DNA, the CDR3 is TGTGCCAGCAGCTTGGCGTGGGGGGTGAACACTGAAGCTTTCTTT. This codes for CASSLAWGVNTEAFF. The variable domain in full, with the rest retrieved from reference TRBV5-4 and TRBJ1-1, is ETGVTQSPTHLIKTRGQQVTLRCSSQSGHNTVSWYQQALGQGPQFIFQYYREEENGRGNFPPRFSGLQFPNYSSELNVNALELDDSALYLCASSLAWGVNTEAFFGQGTRLTVV.

The chain employs TRBV28 and TRBJ1-5; no clear D. CDR1 is MDHEN, CDR2 SYDVKM, per germline. V lost 2 bases to trimming and J lost 7 bases, with 12 bases between them. The CDR3 consists of 14 residues. The DNA of the CDR3 is TGTGCCAGCAGTTTAGGAGGGCTCGGACAGCCCCAGCATTTT. It is translated as CASSLGGLGQPQHF.

The rearrangement links TRBV27 to TRBJ2-6, with TRBD1 matching over 10 bases. Germline V gene sequence: CDR1 MNHEY, CDR2 SMNVEV (reference sequence). The CDR3 covers 20 residues. V shed 2 bases and J 1 base; nucleotides not matched to a gene: 11. CDR3 sequence reads: CASSLRRAGTGVSGANVLTF. As DNA, the CDR3 is TGTGCCAGCAGTTTACGAAGGGCCGGGACAGGGGTTTCTGGGGCCAACGTCCTGACTTTC. The whole variable domain, remainder taken from reference TRBV27 and TRBJ2-6, is EAQVTQNPRYLITVTGKKLTVTCSQNMNHEYMSWYRQDPGLGLRQIYYSMNVEVTDKGDVPEGYKVSRKEKRNFPLILESPSPNQTSLYFCASSLRRAGTGVSGANVLTFGAGSRLTVL.

For the CDR3, the DNA is TGTGCCAGCAGCGACCTTTCGTGGGGCAGTTATACGAGCAATCAGCCCCAGCATTTT. Translation gives CASSDLSWGSYTSNQPQHF. This sequence joins TRBV2 and TRBJ1-5; D possibly corresponds to TRBD1 (5 bases). V shed 6 bases and J shed 1 base, with 25 bases lying between them. CDR3 length: 19 amino acids. The V gene's germline CDR1 is SNHLY and CDR2 FYNNEI.

The V gene is TRBV18, the J gene TRBJ2-5; 10 bases map to TRBD2. TRBJ2-7 explains the end of the DNA better; the J call may be wrong. The CDR3 extends over 16 amino acids. Germline values: CDR1 KGHSH, CDR2 LQKENI. The CDR3 DNA is TGTGCCAGCTCACCTTCCTCGGCTAGCGGGAGCCACGAGCAGTACTTC. It specifies CASSPSSASGSHEQYF.

The V and J genes are TRBV7-8 and TRBJ2-7; 9 nucleotides line up with TRBD1. This CDR3 spans 16 amino acids. V was clipped by 3 bases and J by 6 bases; unmatched bases: 12. Germline V gene data show CDR1 as SGHVS and CDR2 as FQNEAQ. This CDR3 reads CASSFNTGQGFFEQYF. As DNA, the CDR3 is TGTGCCAGCAGCTTTAACACGGGACAGGGTTTCTTCGAGCAGTACTTC.

On this clone: The same CDR3 is also encoded by other DNA sequences in this sample. The chain employs TRBV9 and TRBJ1-3; TRBD1 is a possible D gene (5 bases). The CDR3 has 15 amino acids. Germline V gene data show CDR1 as SGDLS and CDR2 as YYNGEE. Trimming removed 1 base from V and 0 bases from J, with 8 bases in between. For the CDR3, the DNA is TGTGCCAGCAGCGTAAACGGGGGCTCTGGAAACACCATATATTTT. Its translation: CASSVNGGSGNTIYF.

J is TRBJ1-1 and V is TRBV19; D not certain. CDR3 length equals 13 residues. The germline V and J ends were trimmed by 6 bases and 4 bases, with 12 bases remaining between them. Germline CDR1 reads LNHDA; CDR2 reads SQIVND (reference sequence). The CDR3, as DNA: TGTGCCAGTAGCCCTCAGGCGAGCACTGAAGCTTTCTTT. This encodes CASSPQASTEAFF.

The CDR3 region is CASSLAAQETQYF. DNA of the CDR3: TGTGCCAGCAGCTTAGCGGCCCAAGAGACCCAGTACTTC. The genes are TRBV5-4 and TRBJ2-5, with D possibly being TRBD2 (5 bases). The CDR3 contains 13 residues. Germline loops: CDR1 SGHNT, CDR2 YYREEE (reference sequence). V lost 2 bases and J 1 base, leaving 6 bases between the germline ends.

V usage is TRBV7-9 and J usage is TRBJ1-3; 7 bases are a match to TRBD1. This CDR3 contains 14 residues. CDR1 and CDR2 (germline): SEHNR, FQNEAQ (reference sequence). Trimming took 8 bases from V and 4 from J; bases not matched to a gene: 8. The CDR3 spells CASEGPGQGNTIYF. In DNA form, the CDR3 reads TGTGCCAGCGAGGGACCGGGACAGGGAAACACCATATATTTT.

The chain carries TRBV19 and TRBJ2-7, with 7 bases identical to TRBD1. Germline V CDR1 and CDR2: LNHDA, SQIVND (reference sequence). The CDR3 has 13 amino acids. The V segment lost 4 bases and the J segment 3 bases; nucleotides outside the gene matches: 3. The CDR3 region is CASSRQGGYEQYF. The CDR3 region has the DNA TGTGCCAGTAGTAGACAGGGTGGCTACGAGCAGTACTTC.

V is TRBV7-9 and J is TRBJ2-7; D uncertain. Trimming left V 3 bases short and J 5 bases short, with 11 bases between. This CDR3 is built from 13 residues. Germline assignment: CDR1 SEHNR and CDR2 FQNEAQ (reference sequence). The CDR3: CASSFELMDEQYF. The CDR3 DNA sequence: TGTGCCAGCAGCTTCGAACTGATGGACGAGCAGTACTTC.

The CDR3 region is CASSSGADTQYF. The CDR3 bases are TGTGCCAGCAGCTCAGGGGCGGATACGCAGTATTTT. The genes are TRBV9 and TRBJ2-3; TRBD1 is a possible D gene (6 bases). Trimming removed 4 bases at V and 6 bases at J, with 9 bases between. Germline V gene lookup returns CDR1 SGDLS and CDR2 YYNGEE. This CDR3 has 12 residues.

The rearrangement links TRBV5-4 to TRBJ2-7, with a tentative D call TRBD2 (6 bases). CDR3 size: 14 residues. Trimming left V 4 bases short and J 6 bases short, with 17 bases between. Germline CDR1 reads SGHNT; CDR2 reads YYREEE (reference sequence). CDR3 sequence: CASSMREAPREQYF. The CDR3 DNA sequence: TGTGCCAGCAGCATGAGGGAGGCCCCCCGCGAGCAGTACTTC.

The gene calls are TRBV6-1 and TRBJ1-2, with 7 nucleotides matching TRBD1. The CDR3 has 14 residues. From germline, CDR1 is MNHNS and CDR2 SASEGT. Trimming cost V 10 bases and J 4 bases; bases outside gene matches: 12. CDR3 in amino acids: CATLGTDYVYGYTF. The CDR3 DNA follows: TGTGCCACCCTAGGGACAGACTACGTCTATGGCTACACCTTC.

The rearrangement links TRBV9 to TRBJ2-1, with D maybe TRBD2 (5 bases). The CDR3 is 15 amino acids. V lost 0 bases and J lost 3, with 10 bases in between. CDR1 and CDR2 from the germline V gene are SGDLS and YYNGEE. CDR3 nucleotide sequence: TGTGCCAGCAGCGTAGCAGGACTCAACTACAATGAGCAGTTCTTC. This translates into CASSVAGLNYNEQFF.

The rearrangement uses TRBV6-5 and TRBJ1-2; 8 bases are shared with TRBD1. V was clipped by 6 bases and J by 3 bases; unmatched bases: 9. The CDR3 is 15 residues long. In germline, CDR1 is MNHEY, CDR2 SVGAGI. The CDR3: CASSPGQGLYYGYTF. CDR3 sequence (DNA): TGTGCCAGCAGCCCCGGACAGGGTCTATACTATGGCTACACCTTC.

The chain links TRBV29-1 to TRBJ2-5; possibly TRBD2 for D (7 bases). The J call may be wrong; the DNA end is better matched by TRBJ2-7. Germline lookup yields CDR1 SQVTM and CDR2 ANQGSEA. The CDR3 has 15 amino acids. CDR3 in amino acids: CSVEGASGSFYEQYF. The DNA of the CDR3 is TGCAGCGTTGAGGGGGCTAGCGGATCTTTCTACGAGCAGTACTTC.

J is TRBJ2-5 and V is TRBV11-3, with D perhaps matching TRBD2 (5 bases). Trimming cost V 3 bases and J 3 bases, with 11 bases left between them. The V gene's germline CDR1 is SGHNT and CDR2 YENEEA. CDR3 length: 14 residues. The CDR3, as DNA: TGTGCCAGCAGCTTGTACGGGCGGGAAGAGACCCAGTACTTC. Residues: CASSLYGREETQYF.

The sample holds a few counts of this clone. The sample carries other DNA sequences with the same CDR3. The chain joins TRBV6-4 to TRBJ2-3; 10 nucleotides match TRBD2. V was clipped by 6 bases and J by 0 bases; unmatched bases: 3. CDR1 and CDR2 from the germline V gene are MRHNA and SNTAGT. The CDR3 has 15 residues. The CDR3 region is CASSEAGGSTDTQYF. CDR3 sequence (DNA): TGTGCCAGCAGCGAAGCGGGAGGGAGCACAGATACGCAGTATTTT.

The chain employs TRBV19 and TRBJ1-1; D is perhaps TRBD1 (6 bases). Trimming pared 6 bases from V and 5 bases from J, leaving 13 bases between. This CDR3 has 13 residues. Germline CDR1 LNHDA, CDR2 SQIVND (reference sequence). The CDR3 DNA sequence: TGTGCCAGTAGCGCAGGGGCATGGACTGAAGCTTTCTTT. Amino acids: CASSAGAWTEAFF.

J is TRBJ1-4 and V is TRBV28; tentative D call: TRBD1 (6 bases). CDR1 is MDHEN and CDR2 is SYDVKM in the germline V gene. V lost 8 bases to trimming and J lost 11 bases, with 21 bases between them. The CDR3 has 14 residues. The CDR3 loop is CASHTGTYYGKLFF. The CDR3 region has the DNA TGTGCCAGCCACACAGGGACATATTATGGGAAACTGTTTTTT.

In its sample, this clone was seen once. The chain recombines TRBV5-6 with TRBJ1-6, with a possible D match to TRBD1 (6 bases). CDR1 is SGHDT and CDR2 is YYEEEE in the germline V gene. The CDR3 loop spans 17 amino acids. Deletions cut 2 bases from V and 4 bases from J, with 16 bases between. CDR3 residues: CASSLGHLQGYNSPLHF. Written as DNA, the CDR3 is TGTGCCAGCAGCTTAGGACATCTCCAGGGGTATAATTCACCCCTCCACTTT.

This clone has only one observation. The chain combines TRBV7-2 with TRBJ1-3, with a tentative D call TRBD1 (5 bases). Between the trimmed V and J ends, which lost 1 base and 3 bases, there was a span of 7 bases. Germline values: CDR1 SGHTA, CDR2 FQGNSA. The CDR3 is 14 amino acids. The CDR3 spells CASSLGTSGNTIYF. CDR3 DNA: TGTGCCAGCAGCTTAGGGACAAGTGGAAACACCATATATTTT.

This clone was observed once. This chain joins TRBV10-3 and TRBJ2-7, with 11 bases matching TRBD1. J lost 6 bases, V lost 6 bases, and 10 bases had no gene match. CDR1 ENHRY and CDR2 SYGVKD come from the germline V gene. The CDR3 sequence is 15 residues long. CDR3: CAIRKGMGQGVEQYF. CDR3 sequence (DNA): TGTGCCATCAGGAAGGGAATGGGACAGGGGGTCGAGCAGTACTTC.

The chain recombines TRBV27 with TRBJ1-2; 8 bases align to TRBD1. This CDR3 is 14 amino acids long. V was clipped by 7 bases and J by 0 bases; unmatched bases: 4. From germline, CDR1 is MNHEY and CDR2 SMNVEV (reference sequence). The CDR3 bases are TGTGCCAGCAAAGACAGGGGAGCTAACTATGGCTACACCTTC. Protein sequence: CASKDRGANYGYTF.